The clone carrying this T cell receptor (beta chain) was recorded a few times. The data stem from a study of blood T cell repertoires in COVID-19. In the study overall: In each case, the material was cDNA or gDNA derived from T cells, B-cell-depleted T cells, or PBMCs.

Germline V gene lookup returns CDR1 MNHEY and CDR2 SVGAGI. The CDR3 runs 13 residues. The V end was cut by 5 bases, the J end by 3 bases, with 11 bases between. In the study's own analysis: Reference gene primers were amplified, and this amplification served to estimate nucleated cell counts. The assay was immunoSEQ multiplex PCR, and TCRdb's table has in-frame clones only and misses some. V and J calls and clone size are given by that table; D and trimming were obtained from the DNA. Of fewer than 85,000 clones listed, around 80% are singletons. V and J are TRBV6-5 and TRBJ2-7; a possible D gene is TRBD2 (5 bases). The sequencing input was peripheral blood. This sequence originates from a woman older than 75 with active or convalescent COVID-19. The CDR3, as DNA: TGTGCCAGCAGTCCCAGACGGGACTACGAGCAGTACTTC. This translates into CASSPRRDYEQYF.